These 24 T cell receptor beta chains share one sample of origin, sequenced in a study of blood T cell repertoires in COVID-19. TCRdb's copy holds only in-frame clones and misses some; the assay was immunoSEQ multiplex PCR. The sample shows fewer than 500,000 clones, roughly nine tenths of them seen only once. Sequenced material: PBMCs or T cells enriched from blood (not recorded which). Receptor source: a woman between 18 and 29 years old who had recovered from COVID-19.

This chain connects TRBV29-1 to TRBJ1-1, with 8 bases identical to TRBD1. The CDR3 has 13 amino acids. CDR1 and CDR2 (germline): SQVTM, ANQGSEA. V shed 7 bases, J shed 7 bases, and the junction held 11 bases outside the gene matches. The CDR3 sequence is CSAEGQVFGEAFF. In nucleotides, the CDR3 is TGCAGCGCCGAGGGACAGGTGTTCGGTGAAGCTTTCTTT.

This rearrangement joins TRBV7-2 to TRBJ2-3, with 11 nucleotides matching TRBD2. The CDR3 consists of 17 residues. Trimming removed 6 bases from V and 4 bases from J; junction bases left unmatched: 12. In germline, CDR1 is SGHTA, CDR2 FQGNSA. DNA for the CDR3: TGTGCCAGCAGTCACCCTCCCGGGACTAGCGGCTCAGATACGCAGTATTTT. Translation: CASSHPPGTSGSDTQYF.

This clone was counted only a few times. This sequence joins TRBV27 and TRBJ1-2; the D is unclear. Germline CDR1 and CDR2: MNHEY and SMNVEV (reference sequence). The CDR3 covers 12 residues. V was pared by 9 bases and J by 8 bases, with 16 bases between. CDR3 nucleotide sequence: TGTGCCAGTAGGAGTGGTCACCGCGGCTACACCTTC. Translating gives CASRSGHRGYTF.

V is TRBV4-2 and J is TRBJ2-5; the D gene is possibly TRBD2 (5 bases). Germline CDR1 is LGHNA and CDR2 is YNFKEQ. Trimming took off 0 bases at V and 9 bases at J, with 14 bases between the two ends. The CDR3 has 14 residues. The CDR3 DNA reads as TGTGCCAGCAGCCAAGATATCTGGGTCGGGGCCCAGTACTTC. It specifies CASSQDIWVGAQYF.

The chain has TRBV5-1 and TRBJ1-3; D uncertain. Per the germline V gene, CDR1 is SGHRS and CDR2 is YFSETQ. The CDR3 is made up of 14 amino acids. V dropped 6 bases and J dropped 1 base, with 11 bases sitting between them. The CDR3 region has the DNA TGCGCCAGCAAACAATCGGGGTCTGGAAACACCATATATTTT. It codes for CASKQSGSGNTIYF.

The CDR3 DNA is TGTGCCAGTAGTTCCGGGACTAGCGGGGGAAGGCAGTTCTTC. This gives the protein CASSSGTSGGRQFF. The rearrangement joins TRBV19 to TRBJ2-1, with 14 bases fitting TRBD2. The CDR3 consists of 14 residues. Looked up from germline, CDR1 is LNHDA and CDR2 is SQIVND (reference sequence). J was trimmed by 12 bases and V by 5 bases; bases with no gene match: 6.

The V gene is TRBV6-5, the J gene TRBJ1-4; a weak D match, TRBD1 (6 bases). V was pared by 5 bases and J by 7 bases, with 11 bases between. The germline gives CDR1 MNHEY, CDR2 SVGAGI. The CDR3 runs 13 residues. The CDR3 coding sequence is TGTGCCAGCAGTAGGGGGACGAGTGAAAAACTGTTTTTT. This translates into CASSRGTSEKLFF.

The chain combines TRBV6-5 with TRBJ1-3; perhaps TRBD1 as D (5 bases). The CDR3 runs to 13 residues. Germline CDR1 and CDR2: MNHEY and SVGAGI. V was cut by 10 bases and J by 2 bases, with 12 bases left in between. This CDR3 reads CAIQDSAGNTIYF. CDR3 DNA: TGTGCCATTCAAGACAGTGCTGGAAACACCATATATTTT.

The chain links TRBV6-5 to TRBJ1-5, with D unresolved. Germline CDR1 MNHEY, CDR2 SVGAGI. The CDR3 consists of 15 residues. V was cut by 1 base and J by 6 bases, with 13 bases left in between. CDR3 DNA sequence: TGTGCCAGCAGTTACTTAGAAGGGAGGTCTCAGCCCCAGCATTTT. The encoded protein is CASSYLEGRSQPQHF.

The chain uses TRBV9 and TRBJ2-3; TRBD2 agrees at 12 bases. The CDR3 is 15 amino acids. V shed 4 bases, J shed 3 bases, and the junction held 3 bases outside the gene matches. Per the germline V gene, CDR1 is SGDLS and CDR2 is YYNGEE. CDR3 DNA sequence: TGTGCCAGCAGCTCTAGCGGGGGGGGGACAGATACGCAGTATTTT. Protein: CASSSSGGGTDTQYF.

J is TRBJ2-3 and V is TRBV2; TRBD1 matches 7 bases. This CDR3 comprises 16 residues. With 6 bases clipped from V and 0 bases from J, the junction kept 9 bases outside the gene matches. Germline V gene lookup returns CDR1 SNHLY and CDR2 FYNNEI. The CDR3 protein is CASSWDSSTSTDTQYF. The CDR3 DNA reads TGTGCCAGCAGCTGGGACAGTTCAACTAGCACAGATACGCAGTATTTT.

Only one count was recorded for this clone. This chain joins TRBV5-1 and TRBJ1-2; no reliable D call. The CDR3 totals 13 residues. The V and J ends lost 0 bases and 8 bases respectively, with 11 bases between them. Germline loops: CDR1 SGHRS, CDR2 YFSETQ. As DNA, the CDR3 is TGCGCCAGCAGCTTGGAGCAGGCGCAGGGCTACACCTTC. This codes for CASSLEQAQGYTF. Variable domain in full (rest from reference TRBV5-1 and TRBJ1-2): KAGVTQTPRYLIKTRGQQVTLSCSPISGHRSVSWYQQTPGQGLQFLFEYFSETQRNKGNFPGRFSGRQFSNSRSEMNVSTLELGDSALYLCASSLEQAQGYTFGSGTRLTVV.

The chain joins TRBV18 to TRBJ1-3, with TRBD1 as a possible D gene (6 bases). Looked up from germline, CDR1 is KGHSH and CDR2 is LQKENI. This CDR3 spans 15 amino acids. V was cut by 6 bases and J by 2 bases, with 14 bases left in between. CDR3 in DNA: TGTGCCAGCTCTATCGGGGCAGGGGCTGGAAACACCATATATTTT. Translation: CASSIGAGAGNTIYF. Full variable domain (rest looked up from reference TRBV18 and TRBJ1-3): NAGVMQNPRHLVRRRGQEARLRCSPMKGHSHVYWYRQLPEEGLKFMVYLQKENIIDESGMPKERFSAEFPKEGPSILRIQQVVRGDSAAYFCASSIGAGAGNTIYFGEGSWLTVV.

The rearrangement joins TRBV5-5 to TRBJ2-6, with D uncertain. Germline V gene data show CDR1 as SGHKS and CDR2 as YYEKEE (reference sequence). The CDR3 is 15 amino acids. Trimming cost V 4 bases and J 0 bases, with 8 bases left between them. For the CDR3, the DNA is TGTGCCAGCAGCAGAGGCGACTCTGGGGCCAACGTCCTGACTTTC. It encodes CASSRGDSGANVLTF.

This clone was seen a single time. The chain combines TRBV15 with TRBJ2-2; D gene uncertain. V shed 8 bases and J shed 3 bases, with 10 bases lying between them. This CDR3 comprises 13 residues. The germline CDR1 and CDR2 sequences are LNHNV and YYDKDF (reference sequence). CDR3: CATAPTDTGELFF. The CDR3 bases are TGTGCCACCGCCCCCACGGACACCGGGGAGCTGTTTTTT.

The chain is built from TRBV10-3 and TRBJ1-2; D gene unclear. Germline values: CDR1 ENHRY, CDR2 SYGVKD. V was pared by 8 bases and J by 4 bases, with 8 bases between. This CDR3 region has 11 residues. The CDR3 spells CAIAGLYGYTF. CDR3 bases: TGTGCCATCGCAGGTCTCTATGGCTACACCTTC.

J is TRBJ1-1 and V is TRBV29-1; D might be TRBD1 (6 bases). The CDR3 contains 13 residues. Germline-derived CDR1 and CDR2 are SQVTM and ANQGSEA. Trimming cost V 5 bases and J 1 base, with 11 bases left between them. The CDR3 region has the DNA TGCAGCGTTCTCCGGGACAAGAACACTGAAGCTTTCTTT. Amino acids: CSVLRDKNTEAFF.

V gene TRBV7-2 combines with J gene TRBJ2-3; 9 nucleotides match TRBD2. Germline CDR1 and CDR2: SGHTA and FQGNSA. V shed 5 bases and J 4 bases; nucleotides not matched to a gene: 7. The CDR3 sequence is 15 residues long. CDR3 in DNA: TGTGCCAGCAGCACCGCGCGGGGGGGCCCAGATACGCAGTATTTT. This sequence encodes CASSTARGGPDTQYF.

The V call is TRBV29-1, the J call TRBJ2-2; D is perhaps TRBD1 (5 bases). The CDR3 contains 14 residues. Germline CDR1 is SQVTM and CDR2 is ANQGSEA. With 2 bases removed from V and 0 bases from J, the gap between germline ends came to 7 bases. The CDR3 bases are TGCAGCGTTGAACAGGGATCGAACACCGGGGAGCTGTTTTTT. Residues: CSVEQGSNTGELFF.

The genes are TRBV4-1 and TRBJ2-7; D not resolved. CDR1 and CDR2 (germline): MGHRA, YSYEKL. The CDR3 spans 13 residues. The V end was cut by 0 bases, the J end by 6 bases, with 9 bases between. The CDR3 bases are TGCGCCAGCAGCCAAGATATACTACGCGAGCAGTACTTC. Protein: CASSQDILREQYF.

The chain carries TRBV5-4 and TRBJ1-6; D call uncertain. This CDR3 contains 14 residues. Trimming removed 0 bases from V and 9 bases from J, with 10 bases in between. Germline V gene lookup returns CDR1 SGHNT and CDR2 YYREEE (reference sequence). CDR3 residues: CASSLGPSLSPLHF. CDR3 sequence (DNA): TGTGCCAGCAGCTTGGGCCCCAGTCTTTCACCCCTCCACTTT.

V gene TRBV12-5 combines with J gene TRBJ1-5; D unclear. The germline V gene encodes CDR1 LGHNT and CDR2 FRNRAP. This CDR3 region has 17 residues. V lost 7 bases and J lost 4, with 23 bases in between. The CDR3 reads CASERAERGFLNQPQHF. CDR3 DNA: TGTGCTAGTGAGAGGGCCGAACGGGGATTCTTGAATCAGCCCCAGCATTTT.

V usage is TRBV6-4 and J usage is TRBJ2-2, with 12 positions matching TRBD2. Germline loops: CDR1 MRHNA, CDR2 SNTAGT. The CDR3 is 19 amino acids. V shed 3 bases, J shed 5 bases, and the junction held 13 bases outside the gene matches. For the CDR3, the DNA is TGTGCCAGCAGTGAGGGGACTAGCGGGCCTGAACTGGGGACCGGGGAGCTGTTTTTT. It specifies CASSEGTSGPELGTGELFF.

The chain combines TRBV2 with TRBJ2-7; 14 nucleotides match TRBD2. There are 15 residues in the CDR3. Germline CDR1 reads SNHLY; CDR2 reads FYNNEI. The V and J ends lost 5 bases and 6 bases, in that order; junction bases with no gene match: 6. CDR3 bases: TGTGCCAGCAGTCTAATGACTAGCGGGGGGGCCGAGCAGTACTTC. This codes for CASSLMTSGGAEQYF.